The 10 T cell receptor beta chains in this list originate from one sample, sequenced in a study of blood T cells in healthy people across ages. The second PCR ran roughly 7 to 11 cycles with a sample-barcoded 5' primer and J-beta primers. MiXCR was run by TCRdb on the 5' RACE reads, yielding one entry per CDR3 protein. The sample includes fewer than 1,000,000 distinct CDR3 sequences, around 45% seen only once; the top ten take approximately 19%. The sample was blood. Receptors originate from a man between 60 and 70 years old in good health.

This clonotype was seen a few times. The V and J genes are TRBV11-3 and TRBJ2-1; unclear D gene. V was cut by 1 base and J by 4 bases, with 14 bases left in between. CDR1 and CDR2 (germline): SGHNT, YENEEA. This CDR3 region has 16 residues. The CDR3 DNA sequence: TGTGCCAGCAGCTTAGCTGGTACTCAATCGTACAATGAGCAGTTCTTC. Encoded protein: CASSLAGTQSYNEQFF.

This clonotype was recorded once. The conserved closing phenylalanine or tryptophan is absent in this CDR3, likely reflecting a read error. The rearrangement uses TRBV7-9 and TRBJ2-1, with D possibly being TRBD1 or TRBD2 (7 bases each). This CDR3 is 14 amino acids long. In germline, CDR1 is SEHNR, CDR2 FQNEAQ (reference sequence). This CDR3 reads CTSSPRGGEDEQFS. The CDR3 coding sequence is TGTACCAGCAGCCCCAGGGGGGGAGAGGATGAGCAGTTCTCC.

The V gene is TRBV6-2 or TRBV6-3, the J gene TRBJ2-7, with 7 bases lining up with TRBD2. Germline CDR1 reads MNHEY; CDR2 reads SVGEGT. The CDR3 spans 15 residues. Germline trimming cut 2 bases from V and 0 bases from J; bases unmatched to any gene: 4. CDR3: CASSYSGELSYEQYF. The CDR3 DNA sequence: TGTGCCAGCAGTTACAGCGGGGAACTCTCCTACGAGCAGTACTTC.

This clonotype has a handful of counts. The V and J genes are TRBV28 and TRBJ2-2; 8 bases line up with TRBD1. V was pared by 1 base and J by 3 bases, with 7 bases of the junction left unmatched. Germline V CDR1 and CDR2: MDHEN, SYDVKM. This CDR3 contains 17 residues. As DNA, the CDR3 is TGTGCCAGCAGTTTATACCCAGGACAGGGCGACACCGGGGAGCTGTTTTTT. Translating gives CASSLYPGQGDTGELFF.

This clonotype occurred a few times. The chain links TRBV5-5 to TRBJ1-4, with 8 bases that match TRBD1. Germline CDR1 SGHKS, CDR2 YYEKEE (reference sequence). V was clipped by 4 bases and J by 5 bases; unmatched bases: 7. This CDR3 has 15 amino acids. The CDR3 spells CASSNHGQGNEKLFF. In DNA, the CDR3 is TGTGCCAGCAGCAATCACGGACAGGGAAATGAAAAACTGTTTTTT.

The chain uses TRBV10-3 and TRBJ2-2, with D perhaps matching TRBD1 or TRBD2 (5 bases each). CDR3 length: 12 residues. Germline assignment: CDR1 ENHRY and CDR2 SYGVKD. The V end was cut by 8 bases, the J end by 7 bases, with 11 bases between. Written as DNA, the CDR3 is TGTGCCATCTCCAGGGCGGGCGGGGAGCTGTTTTTT. Translation: CAISRAGGELFF.

Concerning this clonotype: A much larger clone differs from this one at a single base, so this may be a read error. The chain is built from TRBV12-3 or TRBV12-4 and TRBJ2-7; D is unclear. The V and J ends lost 6 bases and 3 bases respectively, with 15 bases between them. This CDR3 contains 14 residues. In DNA form, the CDR3 reads TGTGCCAGCAGCGACCTAGAAGGCGGCTACGAGCAGTACTTC. Amino acids: CASSDLEGGYEQYF.

The J gene is TRBJ2-2, the V gene TRBV28; no clear D. The germline gives CDR1 MDHEN, CDR2 SYDVKM. V shed 6 bases and J shed 0 bases, with 8 bases lying between them. The CDR3 length is 14 residues. The CDR3 reads CASSPHANTGELFF. The DNA for the CDR3 is TGTGCCAGCAGCCCCCACGCGAACACCGGGGAGCTGTTTTTT.

This chain uses TRBV28 with TRBJ2-6; D unclear. The CDR3 loop spans 12 amino acids. V lost 3 bases to trimming and J lost 8 bases, with 5 bases between them. Germline V CDR1 and CDR2: MDHEN, SYDVKM. DNA for the CDR3: TGTGCCAGCAGTTTCATGTCCAACGTCCTGACTTTC. This encodes CASSFMSNVLTF.

This clonotype was detected only a few times. This chain links TRBV29-1 with TRBJ1-1, with 7 positions matching TRBD1. The CDR3 runs 13 residues. The germline gives CDR1 SQVTM, CDR2 ANQGSEA. V lost 6 bases, J lost 8 bases, and 12 bases stayed unmatched. The CDR3 region is CSVQGPAGIEAFF. The CDR3 nucleotides are TGCAGCGTACAGGGGCCAGCGGGGATAGAAGCTTTCTTT. Full variable domain (outside the CDR3, taken from reference TRBV29-1 and TRBJ1-1): SAVISQKPSRDICQRGTSLTIQCQVDSQVTMMFWYRQQPGQSLTLIATANQGSEATYESGFVIDKFPISRPNLTFSTLTVSNMSPEDSSIYLCSVQGPAGIEAFFGQGTRLTVV.